This TCR beta chain was found in a study of blood T cell repertoires in COVID-19. Adults between about 18 and 95 years of age took part from fewer than 30 US areas. Assignment of participants to cohorts was predicated upon participant-reported clinical history. TCRdb's table, derived via immunoSEQ multiplex PCR, lists solely in-frame clones and lacks some. The data show approximately 210,000 clones, about nine tenths seen once. Looked up from germline, CDR1 is MNHEY and CDR2 is SMNVEV (reference sequence). The J segment lost 7 bases and the V segment lost 4 bases, leaving 13 bases of the junction unmatched. CDR3 length equals 17 residues.

The chain recombines TRBV27 with TRBJ2-2; 9 bases are a match to TRBD2. This receptor was identified in a man between 25 and 39 years old in a cohort exposed to, infected with or recovered from COVID-19 (not recorded which). Source material: PBMCs or T cells enriched from blood (not recorded which). The CDR3, as DNA: TGTGCCAGCAGTTCCCTCCAGGTAGCGGGAGCACGCGGGGAGCTGTTTTTT. The encoded protein is CASSSLQVAGARGELFF.